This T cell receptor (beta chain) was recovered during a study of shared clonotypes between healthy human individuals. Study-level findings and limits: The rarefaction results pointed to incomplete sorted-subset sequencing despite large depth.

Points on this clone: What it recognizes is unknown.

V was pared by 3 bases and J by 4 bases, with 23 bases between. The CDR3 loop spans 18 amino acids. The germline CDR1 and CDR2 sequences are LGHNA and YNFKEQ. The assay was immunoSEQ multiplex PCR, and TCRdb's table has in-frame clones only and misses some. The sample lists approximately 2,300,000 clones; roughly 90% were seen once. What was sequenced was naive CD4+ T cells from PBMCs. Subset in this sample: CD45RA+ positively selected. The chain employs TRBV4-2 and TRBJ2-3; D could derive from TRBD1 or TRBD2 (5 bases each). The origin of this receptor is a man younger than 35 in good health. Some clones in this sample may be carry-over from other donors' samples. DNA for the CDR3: TGTGCCAGCAGCCAGGGGCGTCGGTGGGGAGAAGGGGCAGATACGCAGTATTTT. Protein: CASSQGRRWGEGADTQYF.